The 15 T cell receptor beta chains in this list originate from one sample, sequenced in a study of blood T cell repertoires in COVID-19. Sequencing used immunoSEQ multiplex PCR; TCRdb keeps in-frame clones, though not all of them. This table has over 200,000 clones, more than 75% appearing once. Material for sequencing was PBMCs or T cells enriched from blood (not recorded which). All receptors come from a man aged 18 to 35 who had recovered from COVID-19.

V and J are TRBV5-5 and TRBJ2-7; perhaps TRBD1 as D (5 bases). V was cut by 0 bases and J by 4 bases, with 11 bases left in between. The germline gives CDR1 SGHKS, CDR2 YYEKEE (reference sequence). This CDR3 region has 14 residues. CDR3 bases: TGTGCCAGCAGCTTGGGACTGGGGCCGTACGAGCAGTACTTC. It yields the protein CASSLGLGPYEQYF.

The rearrangement joins TRBV11-2 to TRBJ2-3; tentatively, D is TRBD2 (6 bases). The germline V gene has CDR1 SGHAT and CDR2 FQNNGV. This CDR3 has 14 residues. V shed 7 bases and J shed 2 bases, with 13 bases lying between them. CDR3 amino acids: CASTPAGYTDTQYF. The CDR3 region has the DNA TGTGCCAGCACCCCGGCGGGGTACACAGATACGCAGTATTTT.

This chain joins TRBV5-1 and TRBJ1-3; TRBD1 is a possible D gene (5 bases). Germline CDR1 is SGHRS and CDR2 is YFSETQ. The CDR3 is 15 amino acids. V was shortened by 5 bases and J by 0 bases, with 12 bases between the two germline ends. The CDR3 sequence: CASRSSGDSGNTIYF. The CDR3 DNA follows: TGCGCCAGCAGGTCGTCGGGGGACTCTGGAAACACCATATATTTT.

The rearrangement uses TRBV2 and TRBJ1-4; 10 nucleotides line up with TRBD1. V lost 4 bases to trimming and J lost 15 bases; unmatched junction nucleotides: 11. Germline CDR1 reads SNHLY; CDR2 reads FYNNEI. This CDR3 is 14 amino acids long. As DNA, the CDR3 is TGTGCCAGCAGTGCCGTCCCGGGACAGGGGCGGGTGTTTTTT. Encoded protein: CASSAVPGQGRVFF.

This chain links TRBV24-1 with TRBJ2-7, with 8 positions matching TRBD2. There are 14 residues in the CDR3. The germline V gene has CDR1 KGHDR and CDR2 SFDVKD. J was trimmed by 6 bases and V by 4 bases; bases with no gene match: 7. The CDR3 bases are TGTGCCACCAGTGACACCGGACTAGCTCGCGAGCAGTACTTC. Its translation: CATSDTGLAREQYF.

This chain joins TRBV15 and TRBJ1-2, with 9 nucleotides matching TRBD1. The CDR3 totals 14 residues. The junction had 6 bases not matched to a gene; V was cut back by 5 bases and J by 5 bases. Germline CDR1 reads LNHNV; CDR2 reads YYDKDF (reference sequence). For the CDR3, the DNA is TGTGCCACCAGCGCAGGGGGGACAGGGTATGGCTACACCTTC. This encodes CATSAGGTGYGYTF. The full variable domain, in which reference TRBV15 and TRBJ1-2 provide the parts outside the CDR3, is DAMVIQNPRYQVTQFGKPVTLSCSQTLNHNVMYWYQQKSSQAPKLLFHYYDKDFNNEADTPDNFQSRRPNTSFCFLDIRSPGLGDTAMYLCATSAGGTGYGYTFGSGTRLTVV.

This clone was seen many times. Other DNA sequences within the sample encode an identical CDR3. The CDR3 sequence: CASSQAGYEQYF. As DNA, the CDR3 is TGTGCCAGCAGCCAAGCAGGGTACGAGCAGTACTTC. The rearrangement joins TRBV3-1 (or the pseudogene TRBV3-2) to TRBJ2-7; perhaps TRBD1 as D (5 bases). The CDR3 covers 12 residues. V was pared by 1 base and J by 4 bases, with 5 bases between. Germline loops: CDR1 LGHDT, CDR2 YNNKEL (reference sequence).

V usage is TRBV2 and J usage is TRBJ2-7; weak D call: TRBD1 (5 bases). This CDR3 has 14 residues. Deletions cut 6 bases from V and 7 bases from J, with 19 bases between. Germline V gene lookup returns CDR1 SNHLY and CDR2 FYNNEI. CDR3 coding DNA: TGTGCCAGCAGGCTCAGACAGCAGAGAAGGGAGCAGTACTTC. As protein: CASRLRQQRREQYF.

This chain links TRBV7-9 with TRBJ2-1; no definite D call. V shed 4 bases and J shed 10 bases, with 17 bases lying between them. The CDR3 consists of 14 residues. Germline values: CDR1 SEHNR, CDR2 FQNEAQ (reference sequence). CDR3 loop: CASSSRKENGEQFF. The CDR3 DNA follows: TGTGCCAGCAGCTCCCGGAAGGAGAATGGAGAGCAGTTCTTC.

The rearrangement joins TRBV15 to TRBJ1-2; 9 bases line up with TRBD1. V lost 3 bases to trimming and J lost 4 bases; unmatched junction nucleotides: 0. Germline V CDR1 and CDR2: LNHNV, YYDKDF (reference sequence). The CDR3 runs 13 residues. The CDR3 DNA follows: TGTGCCACCAGCAGGGACAGGGGCTATGGCTACACCTTC. Its protein is CATSRDRGYGYTF.

The CDR3 reads CASSFSRNTGELFF. In nucleotides, the CDR3 is TGTGCCAGCAGTTTTAGTCGGAACACCGGGGAGCTGTTTTTT. This chain connects TRBV2 to TRBJ2-2, with D uncertain. The CDR3 loop spans 14 amino acids. Per germline, CDR1 SNHLY and CDR2 FYNNEI. The V end lost 5 bases, the J end lost 1 base, and 8 bases lay between the germline ends.

This sequence joins TRBV13 and TRBJ2-7; 7 bases line up with TRBD1. The CDR3 loop spans 15 amino acids. V lost 1 base, J lost 2 bases, and 5 bases stayed unmatched. In germline, CDR1 is PRHDT, CDR2 FYEKMQ (reference sequence). The CDR3 nucleotides read TGTGCCAGCAGCTTAGCCCAGGGGGTGACCTACGAGCAGTACTTC. The encoded protein is CASSLAQGVTYEQYF.

The J gene is TRBJ2-1, the V gene TRBV29-1; D is possibly TRBD1 (5 bases). CDR1 and CDR2 (germline): SQVTM, ANQGSEA. The CDR3 length is 13 residues. V dropped 4 bases and J dropped 7 bases, with 14 bases sitting between them. CDR3 in DNA: TGCAGCGTTGGTGCAGGGATTACTAATGAGCAGTTCTTC. It codes for CSVGAGITNEQFF.

This rearrangement joins TRBV10-3 to TRBJ1-2; D not certain. CDR1 is ENHRY, CDR2 SYGVKD, per germline. V dropped 2 bases and J dropped 2 bases, with 6 bases sitting between them. There are 13 residues in the CDR3. The CDR3 nucleotides read TGTGCCATCAGTGAGACGGGGAACTATGGCTACACCTTC. Translation: CAISETGNYGYTF.

The chain employs TRBV10-2 and TRBJ1-5, with 9 bases aligning to TRBD1. Per germline, CDR1 WSHSY and CDR2 SAAADI. This CDR3 region has 15 residues. J was trimmed by 7 bases and V by 0 bases; bases with no gene match: 4. CDR3 residues: CASSESGTGKQPQHF. DNA for the CDR3: TGCGCCAGCAGTGAGTCGGGGACAGGGAAGCAGCCCCAGCATTTT.